This T cell receptor beta chain was found in a study of blood T cell repertoires in COVID-19. As for the study in general: The origin of the acute and convalescent COVID-19 samples was the United States, Italy and Spain. PBMCs, B-cell-depleted T cells, or T cells provided the cDNA or gDNA that made up the material.

This CDR3 has 14 residues. The germline CDR1 and CDR2 sequences are LGHNA and YSLEER. Trimming cost V 2 bases and J 6 bases, with 12 bases left between them. Seattle enrolled patients during active infection and tracked them longitudinally. A single count supports this clone. Authors' data handling: The authors estimated nucleated cell counts from reference gene primer amplification. Clones were read by immunoSEQ multiplex PCR, and TCRdb kept only the in-frame ones, dropping some. V and J calls and clone size come straight from that table; D and trimming were deduced from the DNA. The sample shows 200,000 to 250,000 clones, approximately 85% of them seen only once.

The chain combines TRBV4-3 with TRBJ2-3, with D uncertain. Material: peripheral blood. The TCR originated in a man aged 50 to 60 with COVID-19, enrolled during active disease. This CDR3 reads CASSQSRLSDTQYF. Written as DNA, the CDR3 is TGCGCCAGCAGCCAATCCAGGTTAAGCGATACGCAGTATTTT.